Presented here are 5 T cell receptor beta chains from one specimen sequenced in a study of blood T cell repertoires in COVID-19. Assay: immunoSEQ multiplex PCR; the TCRdb copy retains only in-frame clones and omits some. The sample has fewer than 500,000 clones, roughly nine tenths seen once. The sample comprised PBMCs or T cells enriched from blood (not recorded which). The receptors here all came from a woman between 18 and 29 years old who had recovered from COVID-19.

The J gene is TRBJ1-6, the V gene TRBV19; TRBD1 aligns across 10 bases. There are 16 residues in the CDR3. Germline V gene sequence: CDR1 LNHDA, CDR2 SQIVND (reference sequence). The junction had 11 bases not matched to a gene; V was cut back by 5 bases and J by 10 bases. The CDR3 coding sequence is TGTGCCAGTAGTCTTAATCCCGGGACAGGGGACTCACCCCTCCACTTT. Translated: CASSLNPGTGDSPLHF.

The chain couples TRBV5-5 to TRBJ2-5; 7 bases are a match to TRBD2. Trimming removed 0 bases from V and 5 bases from J; junction bases left unmatched: 13. CDR1 and CDR2 (germline): SGHKS, YYEKEE (reference sequence). CDR3 length equals 17 residues. CDR3 residues: CASSLGVRTSTSETQYF. CDR3 in DNA: TGTGCCAGCAGCTTGGGGGTCAGGACTAGTACGTCGGAGACCCAGTACTTC.

This clone was counted once. The CDR3 here is CASKLAGSYGYTF. In DNA form, the CDR3 reads TGTGCCAGCAAACTGGCAGGGTCCTATGGCTACACCTTC. This chain links TRBV28 with TRBJ1-2; TRBD1 might be the D (5 bases). This CDR3 contains 13 residues. Trimming removed 7 bases at V and 4 bases at J, with 13 bases between. Looked up from germline, CDR1 is MDHEN and CDR2 is SYDVKM.

This clone has a single count. V is TRBV7-8 and J is TRBJ2-5; D remains ambiguous. The CDR3 runs 12 residues. Germline V gene lookup returns CDR1 SGHVS and CDR2 FQNEAQ. V was trimmed by 5 bases and J by 5 bases, leaving 9 bases between them. The CDR3 DNA reads TGTGCCAGCAGCCGACTTGCGGAGACCCAGTACTTC. It translates to CASSRLAETQYF.

The gene calls are TRBV6-2 or TRBV6-3 and TRBJ1-2; D remains ambiguous. The V end was cut by 2 bases, the J end by 4 bases, with 14 bases between. CDR3 size: 15 residues. Germline V lookup: CDR1 MNHEY, CDR2 SVGEGT. The CDR3 coding sequence is TGTGCCAGCAGTTACGTTGCGGGTGAGGGCTATGGCTACACCTTC. This encodes CASSYVAGEGYGYTF.